This entry lists 26 T cell receptor beta chains sequenced from one sample in a study of spatial heterogeneity in lung cancer. Antigens for these TCRs are unknown. The time point was: sample taken at primary tumor resection. MiXCR, run by TCRdb on the 5' RACE reads, gives a single entry per CDR3 protein. The data contain 16,000 or so distinct CDR3 sequences, 5.5% to 6% of them singletons. General observations from the study: Tumor mutation count correlated with how many alpha and beta TCRs expanded intratumorally.

This material consisted of lung tumor tissue, taken at surgery. These receptors all stem from a female donor with early-stage non-small cell lung cancer.

This clonotype was observed many times. The chain employs TRBV20-1 and TRBJ2-1, with D perhaps matching TRBD2 (6 bases). Germline lookup yields CDR1 DFQATT and CDR2 SNEGSKA (reference sequence). V dropped 3 bases and J dropped 4 bases, with 10 bases sitting between them. CDR3 length: 13 amino acids. The CDR3 loop reads CSASGGNYNEQFF. CDR3 bases: TGCAGTGCTAGCGGAGGGAATTACAATGAGCAGTTCTTC.

This clonotype was seen many times. The chain employs TRBV11-2 and TRBJ2-2, with TRBD2 as a possible D gene (6 bases). The germline V and J ends were trimmed by 5 bases and 5 bases, with 12 bases remaining between them. Germline CDR1 reads SGHAT; CDR2 reads FQNNGV. The CDR3 runs to 14 residues. DNA of the CDR3: TGTGCCAGCAGCCTAAATCGGGGGACCGGGGAGCTGTTTTTT. Translated: CASSLNRGTGELFF.

In its sample, this clonotype was seen many times. The V and J genes are TRBV7-9 and TRBJ1-2; no clear D. This CDR3 is 12 amino acids long. The ends were cut back, 2 bases at V and 2 bases at J, with 3 bases in the middle. Germline assignment: CDR1 SEHNR and CDR2 FQNEAQ (reference sequence). The chain's CDR3 is CASSLINYGYTF. DNA of the CDR3: TGTGCCAGCAGCTTAATAAACTATGGCTACACCTTC.

This clonotype was seen many times. The CDR3 sequence is CASSWGPNTGELFF. The CDR3 DNA reads as TGTGCCAGCAGTTGGGGACCCAACACCGGGGAGCTGTTTTTT. This chain connects TRBV6-6 to TRBJ2-2; either TRBD1 or TRBD2 may supply D (5 bases each). This CDR3 is built from 14 residues. Trimming took 4 bases from V and 2 from J, leaving 8 bases between them. Germline assignment: CDR1 MNHNY and CDR2 SVGAGI (reference sequence).

In its sample, this clonotype was seen many times. The chain has TRBV29-1 and TRBJ2-2; D is undetermined. Germline lookup yields CDR1 SQVTM and CDR2 ANQGSEA. V was cut by 4 bases and J by 4 bases, with 4 bases left in between. This CDR3 spans 11 amino acids. CDR3 residues: CSVGGTGELFF. CDR3 bases: TGCAGCGTTGGGGGCACCGGGGAGCTGTTTTTT.

The table lists this clonotype with many counts. This chain uses TRBV20-1 with TRBJ2-2; a weak D match, TRBD1 (5 bases). V gave up 5 bases and J gave up 3 bases, with 13 bases separating them. Germline V gene sequence: CDR1 DFQATT, CDR2 SNEGSKA (reference sequence). The CDR3 extends over 14 amino acids. The CDR3 region is CSAHGDSYTGELFF. As DNA, the CDR3 is TGCAGTGCTCACGGAGACAGTTACACCGGGGAGCTGTTTTTT.

This clonotype has ten or more counts. V and J are TRBV6-1 and TRBJ2-7; TRBD2 aligns across 9 bases. The CDR3 totals 15 residues. Germline loops: CDR1 MNHNS, CDR2 SASEGT. V lost 2 bases, J lost 9 bases, and 11 bases stayed unmatched. CDR3 DNA: TGTGCCAGCAGTGAACGCGGGACTAGCAATATCGGGCAGTACTTC. Residues: CASSERGTSNIGQYF.

This clonotype was counted many times. The chain is built from TRBV7-3 and TRBJ2-3; 7 nucleotides align to TRBD2. The CDR3 is 13 amino acids. V trimming: 6 bases; J trimming: 1 base; junction bases outside the gene matches: 1. The V gene's germline CDR1 is SGHTA and CDR2 FQGTGA. CDR3 nucleotide sequence: TGTGCCAGCAGACGGGAGGGCACAGATACGCAGTATTTT. Translation: CASRREGTDTQYF.

By sample fraction, this clonotype is medium-sized (0.01 to 0.1%). This chain connects TRBV28 to TRBJ2-1; the D gene is possibly TRBD2 (5 bases). CDR1 MDHEN and CDR2 SYDVKM come from the germline V gene. With 6 bases removed from V and 15 bases from J, the gap between germline ends came to 15 bases. The CDR3 has 11 amino acids. CDR3 bases: TGTGCCAGCAGCAACAACGCGGGTCGGTTCTTC. This codes for CASSNNAGRFF.

This clonotype was counted many times. The V call is TRBV20-1, the J call TRBJ1-4; D remains unclear. Trimming took 5 bases from V and 7 from J, leaving 17 bases between them. The CDR3 is made up of 14 amino acids. The germline V gene encodes CDR1 DFQATT and CDR2 SNEGSKA (reference sequence). The CDR3 spells CSAADLGSGEKLFF. As DNA, the CDR3 is TGCAGTGCTGCTGATTTGGGGAGTGGTGAAAAACTGTTTTTT.

Ten or more counts support this clonotype. The chain uses TRBV6-6 and TRBJ1-2; D may be TRBD1 (6 bases). V was shortened by 7 bases and J by 7 bases, with 25 bases between the two germline ends. The germline gives CDR1 MNHNY, CDR2 SVGAGI (reference sequence). There are 16 residues in the CDR3. CDR3 nucleotide sequence: TGTGCCAGCACATCCCCGCTGGGAGGGGCAGGGGCTGGCTACACCTTC. It is translated as CASTSPLGGAGAGYTF.

This clonotype is judged medium-sized (0.01 to 0.1%). V is TRBV7-3 and J is TRBJ2-1, with D perhaps matching TRBD1 (6 bases). The germline V gene encodes CDR1 SGHTA and CDR2 FQGTGA. Trimming shortened V by 0 bases and J by 1 base, and 7 bases separated the two germline ends. This CDR3 has 15 residues. The CDR3, as DNA: TGTGCCAGCAGCTTAACGCAGGGGTCCTACAATGAGCAGTTCTTC. As protein: CASSLTQGSYNEQFF.

This clonotype was seen ten or more times. The CDR3 reads CAISEPEANYGYTF. CDR3 sequence (DNA): TGTGCCATCAGTGAGCCGGAAGCTAACTATGGCTACACCTTC. The genes are TRBV10-3 and TRBJ1-2, with D unresolved. This CDR3 is built from 14 residues. Trimming left V 2 bases short and J 0 bases short, with 7 bases between. Germline V lookup: CDR1 ENHRY, CDR2 SYGVKD.

This clonotype was picked up many times. The rearrangement links TRBV20-1 to TRBJ2-6; TRBD1 aligns across 7 bases. CDR1 and CDR2 (germline): DFQATT, SNEGSKA (reference sequence). CDR3 length equals 16 residues. Unmatched junction bases numbered 7, after V lost 5 bases and J lost 0 bases. The CDR3 DNA follows: TGCAGTGCTGCACAGGGGACCCGCTCTGGGGCCAACGTCCTGACTTTC. Its translation is CSAAQGTRSGANVLTF.

This clonotype was seen many times. The rearrangement joins TRBV11-2 to TRBJ2-3; TRBD2 matches 12 bases. V dropped 5 bases and J dropped 4; count of bases not matched to a gene: 4. CDR3 size: 15 residues. Germline V CDR1 and CDR2: SGHAT, FQNNGV. CDR3: CASSVLAGGPDTQYF. In nucleotides, the CDR3 is TGTGCCAGCAGCGTACTAGCGGGAGGTCCAGATACGCAGTATTTT.

Ten or more counts support this clonotype. V is TRBV9 and J is TRBJ2-7; no definite D call. This CDR3 contains 14 residues. Germline lookup yields CDR1 SGDLS and CDR2 YYNGEE. V lost 0 bases to trimming and J lost 3 bases, with 10 bases between them. CDR3 nucleotides: TGTGCCAGCAGCGTAGGCGACACCCACTACGAGCAGTACTTC. Translation: CASSVGDTHYEQYF. The complete variable domain, with remaining parts taken from reference TRBV9 and TRBJ2-7, reads DSGVTQTPKHLITATGQRVTLRCSPRSGDLSVYWYQQSLDQGLQFLIQYYNGEERAKGNILERFSAQQFPDLHSELNLSSLELGDSALYFCASSVGDTHYEQYFGPGTRLTVT.

This clonotype appeared many times. The V call is TRBV20-1, the J call TRBJ1-2; D uncertain. This CDR3 has 13 amino acids. Trimming shortened V by 5 bases and J by 2 bases, and 12 bases separated the two germline ends. In germline, CDR1 is DFQATT, CDR2 SNEGSKA (reference sequence). For the CDR3, the DNA is TGCAGTGCTTCAAGTTCCCTCAACTATGGCTACACCTTC. Amino acids: CSASSSLNYGYTF.

This clonotype was detected ten times or more. The rearrangement links TRBV5-5 to TRBJ1-6, with TRBD1 matching over 7 bases. V lost 4 bases, J lost 8 bases, and 12 bases stayed unmatched. From germline, CDR1 is SGHKS and CDR2 YYEKEE (reference sequence). The CDR3 runs to 16 residues. The CDR3 spells CASSQNRGDVDSPLHF. CDR3 nucleotide sequence: TGTGCCAGCAGCCAAAACAGGGGAGATGTGGATTCACCCCTCCACTTT.

This clonotype was recorded at least ten times. V usage is TRBV20-1 and J usage is TRBJ2-3, with a tentative D call TRBD1 (6 bases). Germline V lookup: CDR1 DFQATT, CDR2 SNEGSKA (reference sequence). The CDR3 totals 15 residues. The V gene lost 0 bases and the J gene lost 8 bases, with 18 bases spanning the gap. The CDR3 loop reads CSARDQRQADSTQYF. CDR3 bases: TGCAGTGCTAGAGATCAACGACAGGCGGACAGTACGCAGTATTTT.

This clonotype was found many times. This rearrangement joins TRBV20-1 to TRBJ2-3, with 9 bases fitting TRBD1. Germline assignment: CDR1 DFQATT and CDR2 SNEGSKA (reference sequence). This CDR3 comprises 13 residues. Trimming removed 2 bases from V and 7 bases from J; junction bases left unmatched: 4. CDR3 nucleotide sequence: TGCAGTGCTAGAAGGGACAGGGTGAATACGCAGTATTTT. As protein: CSARRDRVNTQYF.

This clonotype was detected a few times. The rearrangement links TRBV7-9 to TRBJ2-1, with TRBD2 matching over 11 bases. This CDR3 has 16 amino acids. From germline, CDR1 is SEHNR and CDR2 FQNEAQ (reference sequence). The J segment lost 9 bases and the V segment lost 1 base, leaving 8 bases of the junction unmatched. This chain's CDR3 is CASSLETLAGVAEQFF. The DNA for the CDR3 is TGTGCCAGCAGCTTAGAGACACTAGCGGGAGTTGCTGAGCAGTTCTTC.

In its sample, this clonotype was seen a few times. The CDR3 region has the DNA TGTGCCTGGAGTGTACGCGGTAATGAGCAGTTCTTC. Encoded protein: CAWSVRGNEQFF. The chain recombines TRBV30 with TRBJ2-1; D is ambiguous. This CDR3 has 12 amino acids. From germline, CDR1 is GTSNPN and CDR2 SVGIG (reference sequence). Between the trimmed V and J ends, which lost 0 bases and 7 bases, there was a span of 7 bases.

This clonotype was counted a few times. This chain connects TRBV2 to TRBJ2-3; a possible D gene is TRBD2 (6 bases). This CDR3 is 14 amino acids long. The V end was cut by 4 bases, the J end by 3 bases, with 11 bases between. The germline gives CDR1 SNHLY, CDR2 FYNNEI. The CDR3 spells CASSGAGRTDTQYF. The CDR3 DNA reads TGTGCCAGCAGTGGGGCGGGACGGACAGATACGCAGTATTTT.

This clonotype has a count of ten or more. CDR3 DNA: TGCAGTGCTAGAGCCCCGCTTGGAGATACGCAGTATTTT. Translated: CSARAPLGDTQYF. The V gene is TRBV20-1, the J gene TRBJ2-3; D is undetermined. CDR1 and CDR2 from the germline V gene are DFQATT and SNEGSKA (reference sequence). Trimming removed 1 base from V and 5 bases from J, with 10 bases in between. The CDR3 extends over 13 amino acids.

This clonotype was picked up many times. J is TRBJ2-1 and V is TRBV15, with a tentative D call TRBD2 (6 bases). The CDR3 runs to 12 residues. Germline V gene sequence: CDR1 LNHNV, CDR2 YYDKDF (reference sequence). With 5 bases removed from V and 9 bases from J, the gap between germline ends came to 11 bases. CDR3 coding DNA: TGTGCCACCAGCGGGCGGCGGGGTGAGCAGTTCTTC. Translated: CATSGRRGEQFF.

This clonotype was seen at least ten times. V and J are TRBV11-2 and TRBJ2-7; TRBD1 matches 9 bases. CDR1 SGHAT and CDR2 FQNNGV come from the germline V gene. The trim removed 5 bases at V and 7 bases at J, leaving 12 bases unmatched. This CDR3 spans 15 amino acids. CDR3 region: CASSPQTGGLGEQYF. As DNA, the CDR3 is TGTGCCAGCAGCCCCCAAACAGGGGGCTTGGGGGAGCAGTACTTC. The full variable domain, its missing parts supplied by reference TRBV11-2 and TRBJ2-7, is EAGVAQSPRYKIIEKRQSVAFWCNPISGHATLYWYQQILGQGPKLLIQFQNNGVVDDSQLPKDRFSAERLKGVDSTLKIQPAKLEDSAVYLCASSPQTGGLGEQYFGPGTRLTVT.